This section outlines one T cell receptor (beta chain) sequence together with its context. V was pared by 5 bases and J by 6 bases, with 3 bases of the junction left unmatched. Germline assignment: CDR1 SEHNR and CDR2 FQNEAQ (reference sequence). The length of the CDR3 is 13 residues. This entry is derived from a study of shared clonotypes between healthy human individuals. The overall study: Per donor, CD8 memory used one plate, CD8 naive used two, CD4 memory used three and CD4 naive used three.

Naivety among CD8 cells was defined by CD45RO negativity and positive CCR7 selection, thereby excluding terminally differentiated effector memory CD45RA+ cells. Only in-frame clones appear in the TCRdb table, and some are missing; sequencing was by immunoSEQ multiplex PCR. The sample records about 1,900,000 clones, about 95% being singletons. The origin of this receptor is a man aged 18 to 29 in good health. The chain recombines TRBV7-9 with TRBJ2-2; 7 bases align to TRBD1. Sequenced sample: naive CD8+ T cells sorted from blood. DNA of the CDR3: TGTGCCAGCAGCATACAGGGGTCCGGGGAGCTGTTTTTT. Protein product: CASSIQGSGELFF.